This T cell receptor beta chain was recorded in a study of control samples from healthy donors and cancer patients. The germline V and J ends were trimmed by 10 bases and 1 base, with 16 bases remaining between them. CDR1 is SNHLY, CDR2 FYNNEI, per germline. There are 14 residues in the CDR3. Clones were read by immunoSEQ multiplex PCR, and TCRdb kept only the in-frame ones, dropping some. In the table there are 79,000 or so clones, roughly 91% of which are singletons. The sample consisted of PBMCs. The clonotype originates from a woman aged 45-60 years with colorectal cancer. The V gene is TRBV2, the J gene TRBJ1-1; D call uncertain. The CDR3 protein is CATEIGGENTEAFF. CDR3 nucleotides: TGTGCCACTGAAATCGGTGGGGAGAACACTGAAGCTTTCTTT.